This T cell receptor (beta chain) was recovered during a study of glioma-infiltrating T cells. Study-wide findings and caveats: Gliomas, especially low-grade, showed above-expected tissue-blood divergence; non-neoplastic patients showed below. Tissue and blood shared very few CDR3 sequences.

This clonotype appeared many times. The antigen remains unidentified. This CDR3 region has 18 residues. Germline V gene data show CDR1 as LGHNA and CDR2 as YSLEER. Trimming left V 0 bases short and J 5 bases short, with 20 bases between. TCR alpha and beta CDR3 regions were amplified from RNA using iRepertoire nested multiplex PCR. From the multiplex PCR reads, TCRdb called clonotypes with MiXCR, one entry per CDR3 protein. In the table there are fewer than 110,000 distinct CDR3 sequences, less than 30% of which are singletons. The receptor was isolated from a human donor with low-grade glioma or glioblastoma, undergoing nonglioma brain surgery, or in good health (not recorded which). The sample taken for sequencing was glioma tissue, nonneoplastic brain tissue, or PBMCs (not recorded which). This rearrangement joins TRBV4-3 to TRBJ2-1; the D call may be TRBD1 or TRBD2 (5 bases each). Here the CDR3 reads CASSQDRPVGGMDNEQFF. The DNA for the CDR3 is TGCGCCAGCAGCCAAGACCGCCCCGTTGGGGGAATGGACAATGAGCAGTTCTTC.